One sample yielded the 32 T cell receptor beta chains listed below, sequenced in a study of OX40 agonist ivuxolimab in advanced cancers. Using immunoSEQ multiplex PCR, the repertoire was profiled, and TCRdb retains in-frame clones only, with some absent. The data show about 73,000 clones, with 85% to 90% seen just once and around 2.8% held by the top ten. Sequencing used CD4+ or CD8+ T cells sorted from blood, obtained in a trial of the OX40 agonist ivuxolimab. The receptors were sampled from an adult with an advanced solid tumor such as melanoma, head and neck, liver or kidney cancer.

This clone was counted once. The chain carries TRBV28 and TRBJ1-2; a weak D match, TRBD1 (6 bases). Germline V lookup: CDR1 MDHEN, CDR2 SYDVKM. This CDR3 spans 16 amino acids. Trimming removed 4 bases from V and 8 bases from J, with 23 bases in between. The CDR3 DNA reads TGTGCCAGCAGTTACAGGGTAGATTGGGTGGAGGAAGGCTACACCTTC. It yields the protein CASSYRVDWVEEGYTF.

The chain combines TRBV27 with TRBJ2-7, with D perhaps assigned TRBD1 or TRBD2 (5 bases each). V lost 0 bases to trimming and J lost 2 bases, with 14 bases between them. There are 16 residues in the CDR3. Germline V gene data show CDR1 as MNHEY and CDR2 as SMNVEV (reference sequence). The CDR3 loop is CASSLSMGVSAYEQYF. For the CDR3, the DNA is TGTGCCAGCAGTTTATCGATGGGGGTTTCCGCCTACGAGCAGTACTTC.

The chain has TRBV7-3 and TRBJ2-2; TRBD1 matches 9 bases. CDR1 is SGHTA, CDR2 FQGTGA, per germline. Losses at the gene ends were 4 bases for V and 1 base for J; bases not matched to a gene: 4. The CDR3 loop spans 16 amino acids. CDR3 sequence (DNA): TGTGCCAGCAGCTCAACAGGGGGCCAGAACACCGGGGAGCTGTTTTTT. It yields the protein CASSSTGGQNTGELFF. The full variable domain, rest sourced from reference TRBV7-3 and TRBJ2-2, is GAGVSQTPSNKVTEKGKYVELRCDPISGHTALYWYRQSLGQGPEFLIYFQGTGAADDSGLPNDRFFAVRPEGSVSTLKIQRTERGDSAVYLCASSSTGGQNTGELFFGEGSRLTVL.

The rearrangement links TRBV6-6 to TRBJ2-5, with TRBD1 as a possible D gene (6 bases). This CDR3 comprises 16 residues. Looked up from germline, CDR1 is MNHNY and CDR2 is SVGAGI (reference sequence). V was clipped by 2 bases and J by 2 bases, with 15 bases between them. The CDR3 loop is CASSYTPDRIQETQYF. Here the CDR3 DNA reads TGTGCCAGCAGTTACACACCTGACAGGATTCAAGAGACCCAGTACTTC.

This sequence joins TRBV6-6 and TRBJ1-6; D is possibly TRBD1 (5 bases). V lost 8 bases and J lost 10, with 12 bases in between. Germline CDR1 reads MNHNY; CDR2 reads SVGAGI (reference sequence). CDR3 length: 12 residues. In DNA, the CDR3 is TGTGCCAGCGGCTGGGGGGAATCACCCCTCCACTTT. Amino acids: CASGWGESPLHF.

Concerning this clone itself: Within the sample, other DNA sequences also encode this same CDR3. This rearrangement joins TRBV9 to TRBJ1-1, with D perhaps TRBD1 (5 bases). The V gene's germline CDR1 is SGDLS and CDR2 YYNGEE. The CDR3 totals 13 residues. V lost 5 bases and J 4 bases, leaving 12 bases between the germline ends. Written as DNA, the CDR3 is TGTGCCAGCAGTCTAGGGGATGGCACTGAAGCTTTCTTT. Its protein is CASSLGDGTEAFF.

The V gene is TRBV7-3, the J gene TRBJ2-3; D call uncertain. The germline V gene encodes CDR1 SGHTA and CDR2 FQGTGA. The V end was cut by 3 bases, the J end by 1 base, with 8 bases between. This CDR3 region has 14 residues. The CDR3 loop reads CASSFLGRTDTQYF. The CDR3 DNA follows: TGTGCCAGCAGCTTTCTAGGCCGCACAGATACGCAGTATTTT.

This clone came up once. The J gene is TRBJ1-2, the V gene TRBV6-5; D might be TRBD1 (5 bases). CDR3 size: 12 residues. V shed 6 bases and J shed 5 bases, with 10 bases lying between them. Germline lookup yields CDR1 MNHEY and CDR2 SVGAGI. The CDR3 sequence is CASSLGGYGYTF. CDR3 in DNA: TGTGCCAGCAGCCTCGGGGGGTATGGCTACACCTTC.

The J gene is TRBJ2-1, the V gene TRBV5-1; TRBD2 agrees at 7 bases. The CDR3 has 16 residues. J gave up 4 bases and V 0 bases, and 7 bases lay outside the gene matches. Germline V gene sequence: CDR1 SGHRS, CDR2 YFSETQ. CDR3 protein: CASSLGSSGKYNEQFF. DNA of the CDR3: TGCGCCAGCAGCTTGGGGTCTAGCGGCAAATACAATGAGCAGTTCTTC.

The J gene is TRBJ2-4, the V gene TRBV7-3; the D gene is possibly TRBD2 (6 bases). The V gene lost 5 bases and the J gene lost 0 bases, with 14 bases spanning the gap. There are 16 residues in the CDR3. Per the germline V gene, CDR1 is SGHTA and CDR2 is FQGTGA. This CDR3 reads CASSPRLVPAKNIQYF. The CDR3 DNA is TGTGCCAGCAGCCCTAGACTAGTTCCAGCCAAAAACATTCAGTACTTC.

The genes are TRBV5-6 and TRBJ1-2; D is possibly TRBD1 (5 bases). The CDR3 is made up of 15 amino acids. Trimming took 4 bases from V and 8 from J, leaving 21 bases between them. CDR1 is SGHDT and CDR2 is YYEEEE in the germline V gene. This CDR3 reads CASSTGTFTTRGYTF. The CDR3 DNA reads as TGTGCCAGCAGCACCGGGACTTTTACCACTCGGGGCTACACCTTC.

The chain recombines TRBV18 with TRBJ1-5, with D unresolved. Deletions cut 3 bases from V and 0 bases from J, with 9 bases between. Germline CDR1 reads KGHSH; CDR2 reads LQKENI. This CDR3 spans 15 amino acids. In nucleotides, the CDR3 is TGTGCCAGCTCACCCGACATAGATAGCAATCAGCCCCAGCATTTT. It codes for CASSPDIDSNQPQHF. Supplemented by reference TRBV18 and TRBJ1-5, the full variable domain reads NAGVMQNPRHLVRRRGQEARLRCSPMKGHSHVYWYRQLPEEGLKFMVYLQKENIIDESGMPKERFSAEFPKEGPSILRIQQVVRGDSAAYFCASSPDIDSNQPQHFGDGTRLSIL.

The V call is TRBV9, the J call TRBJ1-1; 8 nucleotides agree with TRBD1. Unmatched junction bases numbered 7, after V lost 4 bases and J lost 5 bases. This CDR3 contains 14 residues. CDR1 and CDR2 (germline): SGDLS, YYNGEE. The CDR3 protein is CASSKGQGWTEAFF. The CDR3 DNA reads TGTGCCAGCAGCAAAGGACAGGGATGGACTGAAGCTTTCTTT.

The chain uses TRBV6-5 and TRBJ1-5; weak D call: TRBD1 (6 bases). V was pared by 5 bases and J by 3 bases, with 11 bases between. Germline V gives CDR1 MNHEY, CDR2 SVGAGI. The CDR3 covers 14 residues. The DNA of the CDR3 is TGTGCCAGCAGTGACAACAGGGACAATCAGCCCCAGCATTTT. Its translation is CASSDNRDNQPQHF.

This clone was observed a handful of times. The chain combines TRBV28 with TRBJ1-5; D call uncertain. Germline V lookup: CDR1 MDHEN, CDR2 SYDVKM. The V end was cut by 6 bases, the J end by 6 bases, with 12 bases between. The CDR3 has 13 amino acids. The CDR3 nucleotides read TGTGCCAGCAGGTCCGGGGTTGGTCAGCCCCAGCATTTT. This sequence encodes CASRSGVGQPQHF.

Written as DNA, the CDR3 is TGTGCCAGCAGTTACTCTAGTTCAGATACGCAGTATTTT. It codes for CASSYSSSDTQYF. The chain has TRBV6-8 and TRBJ2-3; D gene ambiguous. The CDR3 length is 13 residues. V was shortened by 0 bases and J by 4 bases, with 5 bases between the two germline ends. Looked up from germline, CDR1 is MNHGY and CDR2 is SAAAGT.

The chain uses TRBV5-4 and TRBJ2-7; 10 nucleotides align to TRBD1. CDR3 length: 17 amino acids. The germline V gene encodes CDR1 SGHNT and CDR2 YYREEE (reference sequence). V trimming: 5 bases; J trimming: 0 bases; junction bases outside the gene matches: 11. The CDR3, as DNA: TGTGCCAGCAGGGATGCCGGGACAGGGGCCCGCTCCTACGAGCAGTACTTC. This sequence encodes CASRDAGTGARSYEQYF.

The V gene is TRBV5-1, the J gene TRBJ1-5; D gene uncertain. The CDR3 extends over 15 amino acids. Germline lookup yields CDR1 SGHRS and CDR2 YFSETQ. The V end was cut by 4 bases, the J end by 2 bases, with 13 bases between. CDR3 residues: CASSDDREGNQPQHF. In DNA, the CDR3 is TGCGCCAGCAGCGACGACCGGGAGGGCAATCAGCCCCAGCATTTT.

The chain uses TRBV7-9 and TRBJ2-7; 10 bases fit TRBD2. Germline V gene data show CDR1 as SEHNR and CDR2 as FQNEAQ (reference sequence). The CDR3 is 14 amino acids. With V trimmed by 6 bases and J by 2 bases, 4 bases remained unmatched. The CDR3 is CASRASGRAYEQYF. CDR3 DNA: TGTGCCAGCAGGGCGAGCGGGAGGGCCTACGAGCAGTACTTC. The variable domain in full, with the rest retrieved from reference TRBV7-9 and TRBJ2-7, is DTGVSQNPRHKITKRGQNVTFRCDPISEHNRLYWYRQTLGQGPEFLTYFQNEAQLEKSRLLSDRFSAERPKGSFSTLEIQRTEQGDSAMYLCASRASGRAYEQYFGPGTRLTVT.

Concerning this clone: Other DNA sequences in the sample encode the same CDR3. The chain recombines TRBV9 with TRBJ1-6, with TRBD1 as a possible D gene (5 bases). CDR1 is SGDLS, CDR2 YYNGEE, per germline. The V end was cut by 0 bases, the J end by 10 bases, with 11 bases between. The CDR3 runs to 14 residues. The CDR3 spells CASSVGGEQSPLHF. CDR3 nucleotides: TGTGCCAGCAGCGTAGGGGGGGAACAATCACCCCTCCACTTT.

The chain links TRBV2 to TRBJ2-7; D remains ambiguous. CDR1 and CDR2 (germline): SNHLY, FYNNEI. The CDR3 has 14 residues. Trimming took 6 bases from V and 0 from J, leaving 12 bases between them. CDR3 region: CASRNSYLSYEQYF. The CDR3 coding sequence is TGTGCCAGCAGAAACAGTTACCTCTCCTACGAGCAGTACTTC.

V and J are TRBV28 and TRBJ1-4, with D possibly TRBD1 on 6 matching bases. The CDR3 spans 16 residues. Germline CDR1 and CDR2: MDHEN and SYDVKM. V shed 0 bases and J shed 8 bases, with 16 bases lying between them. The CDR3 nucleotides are TGTGCCAGCAGTTTATGGGCCGGGGGCGCGGGAGAAAAACTGTTTTTT. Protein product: CASSLWAGGAGEKLFF.

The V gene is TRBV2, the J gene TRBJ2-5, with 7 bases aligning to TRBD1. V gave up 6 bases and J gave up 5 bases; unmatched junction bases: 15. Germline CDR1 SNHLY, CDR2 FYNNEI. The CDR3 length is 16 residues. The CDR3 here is CASSRDSSTRRETQYF. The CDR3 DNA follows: TGTGCCAGCAGCCGGGACAGCTCCACGAGGAGGGAGACCCAGTACTTC.

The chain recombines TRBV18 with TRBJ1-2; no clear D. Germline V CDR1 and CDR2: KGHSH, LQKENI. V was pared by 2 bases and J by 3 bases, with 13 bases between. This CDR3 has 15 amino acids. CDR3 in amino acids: CASSPEGWADYGYTF. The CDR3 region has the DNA TGTGCCAGCTCACCAGAGGGTTGGGCGGACTATGGCTACACCTTC.

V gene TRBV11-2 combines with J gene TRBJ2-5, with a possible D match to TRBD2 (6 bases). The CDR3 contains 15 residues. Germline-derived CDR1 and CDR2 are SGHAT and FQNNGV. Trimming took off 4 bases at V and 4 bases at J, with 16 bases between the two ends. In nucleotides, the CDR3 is TGTGCCAGCAGCTCGGGATCGGCCGGGAGAGAGACCCAGTACTTC. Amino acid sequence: CASSSGSAGRETQYF.

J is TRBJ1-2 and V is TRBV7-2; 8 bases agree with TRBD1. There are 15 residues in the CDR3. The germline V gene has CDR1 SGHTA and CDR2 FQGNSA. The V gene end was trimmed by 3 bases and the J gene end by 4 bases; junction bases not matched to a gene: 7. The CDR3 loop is CASSLARTGLYGYTF. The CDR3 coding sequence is TGTGCCAGCAGCTTGGCCCGGACAGGGCTCTATGGCTACACCTTC.

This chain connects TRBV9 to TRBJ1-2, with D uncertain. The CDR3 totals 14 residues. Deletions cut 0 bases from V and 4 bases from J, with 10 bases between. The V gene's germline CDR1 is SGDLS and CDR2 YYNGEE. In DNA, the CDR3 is TGTGCCAGCAGCGTAGCTATTAGCGGCTATGGCTACACCTTC. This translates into CASSVAISGYGYTF. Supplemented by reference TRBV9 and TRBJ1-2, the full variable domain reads DSGVTQTPKHLITATGQRVTLRCSPRSGDLSVYWYQQSLDQGLQFLIQYYNGEERAKGNILERFSAQQFPDLHSELNLSSLELGDSALYFCASSVAISGYGYTFGSGTRLTVV.

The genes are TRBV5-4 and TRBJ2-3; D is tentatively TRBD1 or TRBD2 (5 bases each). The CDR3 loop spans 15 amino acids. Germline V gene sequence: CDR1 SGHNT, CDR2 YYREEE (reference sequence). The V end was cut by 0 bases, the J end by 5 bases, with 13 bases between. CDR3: CASSLDIGAIDTQYF. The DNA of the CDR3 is TGTGCCAGCAGCTTGGACATCGGGGCTATAGATACGCAGTATTTT.

In DNA, the CDR3 is TGTGCCAGCCGGGGACAGGGATTTCTCCACTCCTATAATTCACCCCTCCACTTT. Translated, it gives CASRGQGFLHSYNSPLHF. This chain joins TRBV27 and TRBJ1-6; TRBD1 matches 9 bases. The CDR3 runs 18 residues. The germline gives CDR1 MNHEY, CDR2 SMNVEV (reference sequence). Losses at the gene ends were 8 bases for V and 0 bases for J; bases not matched to a gene: 11.

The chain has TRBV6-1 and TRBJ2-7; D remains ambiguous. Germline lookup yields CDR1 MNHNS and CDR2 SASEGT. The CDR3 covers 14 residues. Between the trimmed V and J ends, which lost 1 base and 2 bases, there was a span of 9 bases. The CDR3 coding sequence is TGTGCCAGCAGTGAAGGGACGGTCCCCTACGAGCAGTACTTC. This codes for CASSEGTVPYEQYF.

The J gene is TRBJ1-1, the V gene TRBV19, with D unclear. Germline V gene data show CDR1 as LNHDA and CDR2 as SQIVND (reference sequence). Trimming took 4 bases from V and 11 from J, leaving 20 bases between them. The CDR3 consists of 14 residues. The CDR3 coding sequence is TGTGCCAGTAGTAACGACATGGGGTCATGGGTGGCTTTCTTT. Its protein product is CASSNDMGSWVAFF.

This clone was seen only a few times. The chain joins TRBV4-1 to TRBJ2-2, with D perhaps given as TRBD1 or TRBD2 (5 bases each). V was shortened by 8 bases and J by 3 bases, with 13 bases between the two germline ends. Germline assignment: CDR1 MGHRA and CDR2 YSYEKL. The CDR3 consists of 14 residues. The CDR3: CASAGLGHTGELFF. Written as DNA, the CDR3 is TGCGCCAGCGCGGGTTTGGGACACACCGGGGAGCTGTTTTTT.